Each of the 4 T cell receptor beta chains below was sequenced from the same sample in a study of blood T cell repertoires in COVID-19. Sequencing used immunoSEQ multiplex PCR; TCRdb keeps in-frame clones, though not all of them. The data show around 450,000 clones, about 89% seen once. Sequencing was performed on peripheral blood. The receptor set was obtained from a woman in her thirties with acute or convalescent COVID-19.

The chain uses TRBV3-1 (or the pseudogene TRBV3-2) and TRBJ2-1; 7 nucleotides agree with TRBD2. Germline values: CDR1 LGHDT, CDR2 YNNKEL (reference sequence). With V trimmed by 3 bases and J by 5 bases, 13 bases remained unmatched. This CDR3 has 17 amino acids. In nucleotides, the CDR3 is TGTGCCAGCAGCCAGGGGGTGCTTGCGGGGGACCACAATGAGCAGTTCTTC. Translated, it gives CASSQGVLAGDHNEQFF.

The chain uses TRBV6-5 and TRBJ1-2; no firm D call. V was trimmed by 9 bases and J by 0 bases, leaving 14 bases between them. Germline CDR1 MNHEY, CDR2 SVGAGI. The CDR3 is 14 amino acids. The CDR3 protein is CASLSPGSNYGYTF. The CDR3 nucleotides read TGTGCCAGTTTAAGTCCGGGGTCTAACTATGGCTACACCTTC.

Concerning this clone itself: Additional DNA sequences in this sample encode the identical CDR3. CDR3 nucleotide sequence: TGTGCCAGCAGTTTGGCGGGACCCTACAATGAGCAGTTCTTC. Residues: CASSLAGPYNEQFF. The chain carries TRBV27 and TRBJ2-1; weak D call: TRBD2 (6 bases). V was shortened by 3 bases and J by 2 bases, with 8 bases between the two germline ends. Germline CDR1 MNHEY, CDR2 SMNVEV (reference sequence). The CDR3 is 14 amino acids.

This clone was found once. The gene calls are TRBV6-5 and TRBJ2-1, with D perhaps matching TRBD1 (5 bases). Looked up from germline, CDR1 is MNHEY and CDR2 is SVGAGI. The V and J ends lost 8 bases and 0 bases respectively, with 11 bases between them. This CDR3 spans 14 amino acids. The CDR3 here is CASLTASSYNEQFF. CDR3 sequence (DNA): TGTGCCAGCCTGACAGCCAGCTCCTACAATGAGCAGTTCTTC.